Presented here are 6 T cell receptor beta chains from one specimen sequenced in a study of cytomegalovirus exposure and HLA in healthy donors. Primers included in the PCR were 60 Vbeta and 13 Jbeta primers. Clones were sequenced by immunoSEQ multiplex PCR, and TCRdb holds only the in-frame ones, with some missing. This sample has 95,000 to 150,000 clones, with around 77% found just once. The material sequenced was PBMCs. Source of these receptors: a man between 18 and 29 years old in good health and CMV-seropositive.

This chain uses TRBV14 with TRBJ1-2; D is unclear. The germline V and J ends were trimmed by 2 bases and 0 bases, with 13 bases remaining between them. Germline loops: CDR1 SGHDN, CDR2 FVKESK. The CDR3 spans 16 residues. The CDR3 loop is CASSQSRMGANYGYTF. Here the CDR3 DNA reads TGTGCCAGCAGCCAATCCCGGATGGGCGCTAACTATGGCTACACCTTC. Drawing the rest from reference TRBV14 and TRBJ1-2, the complete variable domain is EAGVTQFPSHSVIEKGQTVTLRCDPISGHDNLYWYRRVMGKEIKFLLHFVKESKQDESGMPNNRFLAERTGGTYSTLKVQPAELEDSGVYFCASSQSRMGANYGYTFGSGTRLTVV.

The chain employs TRBV4-1 and TRBJ1-1, with D maybe TRBD1 (5 bases). Trimming removed 3 bases at V and 4 bases at J, with 15 bases between. The CDR3 covers 15 residues. Germline CDR1 reads MGHRA; CDR2 reads YSYEKL. CDR3 bases: TGCGCCAGCAGCCATCCTGGGACCGGGGGCACTGAAGCTTTCTTT. Protein sequence: CASSHPGTGGTEAFF.

V gene TRBV18 combines with J gene TRBJ1-5; TRBD1 agrees at 7 bases. This CDR3 spans 13 amino acids. CDR1 and CDR2 (germline): KGHSH, LQKENI. J gave up 7 bases and V 1 base, and 1 base lay outside the gene matches. The CDR3 region has the DNA TGTGCCAGCTCACCACAGGGGGCCCAGCCCCAGCATTTT. Encoded protein: CASSPQGAQPQHF. Filled out from reference TRBV18 and TRBJ1-5, the complete variable domain reads NAGVMQNPRHLVRRRGQEARLRCSPMKGHSHVYWYRQLPEEGLKFMVYLQKENIIDESGMPKERFSAEFPKEGPSILRIQQVVRGDSAAYFCASSPQGAQPQHFGDGTRLSIL.

This sequence joins TRBV6-5 and TRBJ2-3; TRBD1 might be the D (5 bases). The CDR3 covers 14 residues. The V gene lost 5 bases and the J gene lost 3 bases, with 12 bases spanning the gap. CDR1 MNHEY and CDR2 SVGAGI come from the germline V gene. For the CDR3, the DNA is TGTGCCAGCAGTCCGTGGCAGGGAACAGATACGCAGTATTTT. This codes for CASSPWQGTDTQYF.

The chain's CDR3 is CASSLVRGYQPQHF. The DNA of the CDR3 is TGTGCCAGCAGCTTAGTCAGGGGATATCAGCCCCAGCATTTT. The rearrangement joins TRBV7-2 to TRBJ1-5; a possible D gene is TRBD1 (6 bases). The CDR3 is made up of 14 amino acids. V lost 1 base, J lost 5 bases, and 9 bases lay in between. In germline, CDR1 is SGHTA, CDR2 FQGNSA. Looking up the rest from reference TRBV7-2 and TRBJ1-5 gives the full variable domain: GAGVSQSPSNKVTEKGKDVELRCDPISGHTALYWYRQSLGQGLEFLIYFQGNSAPDKSGLPSDRFSAERTGGSVSTLTIQRTQQEDSAVYLCASSLVRGYQPQHFGDGTRLSIL.

The CDR3 region has the DNA TGTGCCAGCACCATCTACGGGGACTACGAGCAGTACTTC. This gives the protein CASTIYGDYEQYF. The gene calls are TRBV28 and TRBJ2-7, with D perhaps matching TRBD2 (5 bases). CDR1 is MDHEN, CDR2 SYDVKM, per germline. The CDR3 has 13 residues. V lost 7 bases and J 3 bases, leaving 13 bases between the germline ends.